The rows below give T cell receptor beta chains drawn from one sample of a study of blood T cell repertoires in COVID-19. Produced via immunoSEQ multiplex PCR; TCRdb's table is partial and in-frame only. This table holds over 250,000 clones, approximately 85% found once. Sequencing used peripheral blood. The receptors shown here come from a middle-aged man with active or convalescent COVID-19. CDR3s include the opening cysteine and the closing phenylalanine or tryptophan. Clone sizes are given selectively: once, few, many, or a class where the clone is expanded.

clone_size,v_call,cdr3_length,cdr3_aa
NA,TRBV5-8,15,CASSLAVGPQETQYF
few,TRBV5-4,16,CASSSEAGQGRGEQYF
NA,TRBV29-1,16,CSVATSGRAPGNEQFF
NA,TRBV9,14,CASSVDEGEETQYF
NA,TRBV30,11,CAWSVAIEQFF
NA,TRBV28,15,CASSLLGRDTDTQYF
NA,TRBV6-2/TRBV6-3,16,CASTPGPGQGTEGYTF
NA,TRBV28,16,CASSAVTSGVYNEQFF
NA,TRBV7-9,17,CASSLDHSGRAPYEQYF
NA,TRBV5-6,11,CASGSDTEAFF
NA,TRBV29-1,13,CSAHLRGGDTQYF
once,TRBV29-1,11,CSVVRVAEAFF
NA,TRBV3-1/TRBV3-2,15,CASSRQPISGNTIYF
NA,TRBV10-2,14,CASSVGLAQETQYF
NA,TRBV30,13,CAWSVWGGPEAFF
few,TRBV10-3,16,CAISLQGTGNTGELFF
NA,TRBV3-1/TRBV3-2,16,CASSQELTGGRSPLHF
NA,TRBV4-1,18,CASSQEPGLDGTAGELFF
NA,TRBV9,15,CASSAGPDSGSPLHF
NA,TRBV9,14,CASSVLRGGGELFF
NA,TRBV11-2,14,CASSFGQIYNEQFF
NA,TRBV7-9,15,CASSGYRVLSPEAFF